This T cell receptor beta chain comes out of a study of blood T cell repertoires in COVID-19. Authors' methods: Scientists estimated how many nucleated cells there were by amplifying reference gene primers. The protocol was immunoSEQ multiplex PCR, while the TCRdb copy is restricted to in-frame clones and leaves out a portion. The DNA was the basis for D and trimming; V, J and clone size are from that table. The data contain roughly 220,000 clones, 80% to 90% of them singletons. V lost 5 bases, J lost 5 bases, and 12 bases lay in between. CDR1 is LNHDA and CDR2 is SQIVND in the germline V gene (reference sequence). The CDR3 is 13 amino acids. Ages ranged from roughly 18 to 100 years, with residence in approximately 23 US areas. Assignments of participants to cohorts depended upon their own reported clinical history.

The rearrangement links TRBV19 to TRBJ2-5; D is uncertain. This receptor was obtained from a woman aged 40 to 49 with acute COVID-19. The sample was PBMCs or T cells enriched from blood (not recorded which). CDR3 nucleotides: TGTGCCAGTAGTCCCGGTGGTCGGGAGACCCAGTACTTC. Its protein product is CASSPGGRETQYF.